A selection of T cell receptor beta chains follows, all from one sample in a study of OX40 agonist ivuxolimab in advanced cancers. The method was immunoSEQ multiplex PCR; TCRdb's version includes in-frame clones alone and lacks a portion of them. The repertoire has nearly 80,000 clones, almost 85% of them found once; the top ten carry 20% to 30%. Source: CD4+ or CD8+ T cells sorted from blood, taken in a trial of the OX40 agonist ivuxolimab. These TCRs come from an adult with an advanced solid tumor such as melanoma, head and neck, liver or kidney cancer. The CDR3 runs from the conserved cysteine through the conserved F or W. A D gene is named only where the DNA matches it firmly. Size is omitted from some rows. Given values are once, few, many or a class for expanded clones.

TGTGCCAGTAGTCCGAGGGACGGATACAATGAGCAGTTCTTC	CASSPRDGYNEQFF	TRBJ2-1	.	TRBV19	.
TGTGCTAGTGGTTTGGTACTGGGACAGCCCAATGAAAAACTGTTTTTT	CASGLVLGQPNEKLFF	TRBJ1-4	.	TRBV12-5	TRBD1
TGCGCCAGCAGCCAAATGGGGACAGGGGAGCACTATGGCTACACCTTC	CASSQMGTGEHYGYTF	TRBJ1-2	.	TRBV4-1	TRBD1
TGTGCCAGCTCACCCTCTGGGGAGACCCAGTACTTC	CASSPSGETQYF	TRBJ2-5	.	TRBV18	.
TGTGCCAGTAGCCTACCGGGACAGGGAGATAACACTGAAGCTTTCTTT	CASSLPGQGDNTEAFF	TRBJ1-1	.	TRBV19	TRBD1
TGTGCCAGCAGCTCATGGACAGGGGGGGACAAAAACATTCAGTACTTC	CASSSWTGGDKNIQYF	TRBJ2-4	.	TRBV7-9	TRBD1
TGTGCCAGCTCACCAAAGGCAGGGGATAGCAATCAGCCCCAGCATTTT	CASSPKAGDSNQPQHF	TRBJ1-5	once	TRBV18	.
TGTGCCAGCAGCGTGCCATCCTTACAAAGTCGGGCCAACGTCCTGACTTTC	CASSVPSLQSRANVLTF	TRBJ2-6	.	TRBV7-3	.
TGTGCCAGCAGCTTAGACGGGGAAACCGGGGAGCTGTTTTTT	CASSLDGETGELFF	TRBJ2-2	.	TRBV11-3	.
TGTGCCAGCAGTCGGGACAGGGTGACGACCGGGGAGCTGTTTTTT	CASSRDRVTTGELFF	TRBJ2-2	.	TRBV28	TRBD1
TGTGCCAGCAGCTTAGCTGGGGGTCAGGGTCAGCCCCAGCATTTT	CASSLAGGQGQPQHF	TRBJ1-5	.	TRBV7-2	.
TGTGCCACCTCTTTAGCAGGGCCTGGAAACACCATATATTTT	CATSLAGPGNTIYF	TRBJ1-3	.	TRBV2	.
TGTGCCAGCAGCGGAACAGCGCTCTACGAGCAGTACTTC	CASSGTALYEQYF	TRBJ2-7	once	TRBV5-6	.
TGTGCCAGCAGCTTAGGCCGGAATGAGCAGTTCTTC	CASSLGRNEQFF	TRBJ2-1	.	TRBV13	.
TGTGCCTCGAAGGGACAGCTGAACACCGGGGAGCTGTTTTTT	CASKGQLNTGELFF	TRBJ2-2	.	TRBV7-2	TRBD1
TGTGCCAGCAAGGGCACCGGGGAGCTGTTTTTT	CASKGTGELFF	TRBJ2-2	few	TRBV2	.
TGTGCCAGCAGCCCTCGGGTTAGCGGTTCCTCCTACAATGAGCAGTTCTTC	CASSPRVSGSSYNEQFF	TRBJ2-1	.	TRBV7-2	.
TGTGCCGTATGGGACAGGGGCACCGGGGAGCTGTTTTTT	CAVWDRGTGELFF	TRBJ2-2	.	TRBV28	TRBD1
TGTGCCAGCAGCCTCGGGACTAGCGGGACAGATACGCAGTATTTT	CASSLGTSGTDTQYF	TRBJ2-3	.	TRBV7-8	TRBD2
TGTGCCAGCACCCACCTGCCGGCGGGCAATGAGCAGTTCTTC	CASTHLPAGNEQFF	TRBJ2-1	.	TRBV13	.
TGTGCCACCAGCAGAGGCGCAGCCTCATATGGCTACACCTTC	CATSRGAASYGYTF	TRBJ1-2	.	TRBV15	.
TGTGCCAGCAGCTCCCTCGGACGGCCTGCTGAAGCTTTCTTT	CASSSLGRPAEAFF	TRBJ1-1	.	TRBV11-2	.
TGCGCCAGCAGCGAGGATTGGGGGAGAGATACGCAGTATTTT	CASSEDWGRDTQYF	TRBJ2-3	.	TRBV5-1	.
TGTGCCAGCAGCACACAGGGACTTTCCGCCTACGAGCAGTACTTC	CASSTQGLSAYEQYF	TRBJ2-7	.	TRBV7-8	.
TGTGCCAGCAGCTTAGACAGGAGTACCCACGAGCAGTACTTC	CASSLDRSTHEQYF	TRBJ2-7	.	TRBV7-2	.
TGTGCCAGCCTCTCGGGCTTTCCGACTAACACCGGGGAGCTGTTTTTT	CASLSGFPTNTGELFF	TRBJ2-2	.	TRBV27	.
TGTGCCAGCAGCTTTGTGGTCGGAGAGACCCAGTACTTC	CASSFVVGETQYF	TRBJ2-5	.	TRBV5-4	.
TGTGCCAGCACCTCGGGGTTCGGTCAGCCCCAGCATTTT	CASTSGFGQPQHF	TRBJ1-5	.	TRBV5-8	.
TGTGCCAGCCGCCACGGGTTCGGGGACACCGGGGAGCTGTTTTTT	CASRHGFGDTGELFF	TRBJ2-2	.	TRBV27	.
TGTGCCAGCTCACCTCCGACAGGGGGCCTTAGTGAAGCTTTCTTT	CASSPPTGGLSEAFF	TRBJ1-1	.	TRBV18	TRBD1
TGTGCCAGCGAGACAAGTGACGCGATGAATGAGCAGTTCTTC	CASETSDAMNEQFF	TRBJ2-1	.	TRBV6-6	.
TGTGCCAGCATTCCTTTTGGGACAGGGGGAACCGGGGAGCTGTTTTTT	CASIPFGTGGTGELFF	TRBJ2-2	.	TRBV28	TRBD1
TGTGCCAGCAGTGACGGTAGAGAAGCGGCCTACGAGCAGTACTTC	CASSDGREAAYEQYF	TRBJ2-7	.	TRBV2	.
TGTGCCAGCAGCTTCGGACAGGCAGATACGCAGTATTTT	CASSFGQADTQYF	TRBJ2-3	.	TRBV11-3	TRBD1
TGTGCCAGCAGCTTGGTGGGGGTGAGCACAGATACGCAGTATTTT	CASSLVGVSTDTQYF	TRBJ2-3	.	TRBV5-4	.
TGTGCCAGCAGCCCTCAGGGGGGCTATGGCTACACCTTC	CASSPQGGYGYTF	TRBJ1-2	.	TRBV4-2	TRBD1
TGTGCCAGCAAAGGGGCTAATTCACCCCTCCACTTT	CASKGANSPLHF	TRBJ1-6	.	TRBV6-5	.
TGCGCCAGCAGCTGGGACAGGATGGGCGCTGAAGCTTTCTTT	CASSWDRMGAEAFF	TRBJ1-1	.	TRBV5-1	TRBD1
TGCGCCAGCAGCTTTCACCCTGGGCAGGGTGACACTGAAGCTTTCTTT	CASSFHPGQGDTEAFF	TRBJ1-1	.	TRBV5-1	.
TGCGCCAGCAGCCAAGACGGTGAGGGGCGAGCTTTCTTT	CASSQDGEGRAFF	TRBJ1-1	.	TRBV4-1	.
TGCGCCAGCAGCCCGGAGGGCACCGGGGAGCTGTTTTTT	CASSPEGTGELFF	TRBJ2-2	.	TRBV5-1	.